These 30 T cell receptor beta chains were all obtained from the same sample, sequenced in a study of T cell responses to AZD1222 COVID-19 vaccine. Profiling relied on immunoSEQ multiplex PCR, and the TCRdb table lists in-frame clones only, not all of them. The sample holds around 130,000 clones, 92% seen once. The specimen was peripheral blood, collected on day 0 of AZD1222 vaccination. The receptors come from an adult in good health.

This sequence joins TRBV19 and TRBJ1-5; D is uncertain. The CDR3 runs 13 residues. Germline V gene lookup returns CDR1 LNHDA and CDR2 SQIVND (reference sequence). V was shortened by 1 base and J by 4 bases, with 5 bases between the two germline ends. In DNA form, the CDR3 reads TGTGCCAGTAGTATAGTGGATAATCAGCCCCAGCATTTT. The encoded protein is CASSIVDNQPQHF.

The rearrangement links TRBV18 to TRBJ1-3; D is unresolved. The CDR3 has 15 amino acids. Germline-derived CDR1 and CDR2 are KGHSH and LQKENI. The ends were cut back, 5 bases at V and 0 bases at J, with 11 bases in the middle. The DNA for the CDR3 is TGTGCCAGCTCAATGGACGCTAGCTCTGGAAACACCATATATTTT. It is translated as CASSMDASSGNTIYF.

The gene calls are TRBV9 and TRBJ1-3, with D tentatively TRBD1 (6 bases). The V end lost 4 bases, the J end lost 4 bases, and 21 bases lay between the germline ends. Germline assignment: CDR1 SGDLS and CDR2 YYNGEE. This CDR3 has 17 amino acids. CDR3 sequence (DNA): TGTGCCAGCAGCCCGGGGGTAGGACAGATGGCCGGAAACACCATATATTTT. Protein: CASSPGVGQMAGNTIYF. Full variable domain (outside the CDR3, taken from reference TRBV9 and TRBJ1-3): DSGVTQTPKHLITATGQRVTLRCSPRSGDLSVYWYQQSLDQGLQFLIQYYNGEERAKGNILERFSAQQFPDLHSELNLSSLELGDSALYFCASSPGVGQMAGNTIYFGEGSWLTVV.

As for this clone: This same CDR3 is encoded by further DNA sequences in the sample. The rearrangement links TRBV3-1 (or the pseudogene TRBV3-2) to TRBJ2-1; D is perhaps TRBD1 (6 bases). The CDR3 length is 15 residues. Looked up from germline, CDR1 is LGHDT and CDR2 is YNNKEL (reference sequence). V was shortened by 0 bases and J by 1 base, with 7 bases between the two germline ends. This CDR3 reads CASSQDTGSYNEQFF. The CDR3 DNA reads TGTGCCAGCAGCCAAGATACAGGGTCCTACAATGAGCAGTTCTTC.

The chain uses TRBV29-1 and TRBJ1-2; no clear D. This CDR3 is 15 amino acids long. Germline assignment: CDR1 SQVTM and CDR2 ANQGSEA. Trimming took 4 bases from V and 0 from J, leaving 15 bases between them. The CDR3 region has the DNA TGCAGCGTTGGTCGTACGGCCGGGGCTAACTATGGCTACACCTTC. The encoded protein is CSVGRTAGANYGYTF.

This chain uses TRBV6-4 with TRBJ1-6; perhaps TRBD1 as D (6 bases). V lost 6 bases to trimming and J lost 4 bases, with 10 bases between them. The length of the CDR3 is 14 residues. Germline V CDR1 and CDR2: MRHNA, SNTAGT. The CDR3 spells CASSEQGYNSPLHF. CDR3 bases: TGTGCCAGCAGCGAACAGGGTTATAATTCACCCCTCCACTTT.

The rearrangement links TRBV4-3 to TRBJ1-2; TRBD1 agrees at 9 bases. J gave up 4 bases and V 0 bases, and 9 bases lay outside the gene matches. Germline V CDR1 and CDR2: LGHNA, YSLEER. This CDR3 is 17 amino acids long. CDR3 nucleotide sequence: TGCGCCAGCAGCCAAGATTTTGGGACAGGGTTTGTCTATGGCTACACCTTC. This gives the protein CASSQDFGTGFVYGYTF.

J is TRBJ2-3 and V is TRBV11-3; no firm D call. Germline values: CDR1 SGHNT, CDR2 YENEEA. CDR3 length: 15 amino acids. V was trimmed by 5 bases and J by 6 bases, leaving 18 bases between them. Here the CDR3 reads CASSPRTTDSDTQYF. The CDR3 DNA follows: TGTGCCAGCAGCCCAAGGACGACTGATTCCGATACGCAGTATTTT. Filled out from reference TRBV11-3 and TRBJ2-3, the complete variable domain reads EAGVVQSPRYKIIEKKQPVAFWCNPISGHNTLYWYLQNLGQGPELLIRYENEEAVDDSQLPKDRFSAERLKGVDSTLKIQPAELGDSAVYLCASSPRTTDSDTQYFGPGTRLTVL.

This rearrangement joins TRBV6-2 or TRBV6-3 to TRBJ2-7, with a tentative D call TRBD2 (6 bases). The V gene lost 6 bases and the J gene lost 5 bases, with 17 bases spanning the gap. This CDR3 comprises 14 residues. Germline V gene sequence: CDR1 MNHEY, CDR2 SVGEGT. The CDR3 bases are TGTGCCAGCAGCTCCGCGGCAGGGAGGCACGAGCAGTACGTC. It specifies CASSSAAGRHEQYV.

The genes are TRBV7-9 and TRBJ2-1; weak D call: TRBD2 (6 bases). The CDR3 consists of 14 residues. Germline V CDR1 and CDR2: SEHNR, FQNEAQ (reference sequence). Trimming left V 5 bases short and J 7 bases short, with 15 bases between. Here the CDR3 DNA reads TGTGCCAGCAGCCGGGGACTTGACTGGAATGAGCAGTTCTTC. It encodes CASSRGLDWNEQFF.

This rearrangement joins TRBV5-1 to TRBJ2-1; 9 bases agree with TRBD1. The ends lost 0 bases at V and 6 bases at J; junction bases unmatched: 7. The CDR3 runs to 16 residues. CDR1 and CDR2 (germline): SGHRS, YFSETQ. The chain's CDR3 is CASSLDPGQGFNEQFF. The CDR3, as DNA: TGCGCCAGCAGCTTGGATCCGGGACAGGGATTCAATGAGCAGTTCTTC. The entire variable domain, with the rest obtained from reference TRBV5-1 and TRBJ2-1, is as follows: KAGVTQTPRYLIKTRGQQVTLSCSPISGHRSVSWYQQTPGQGLQFLFEYFSETQRNKGNFPGRFSGRQFSNSRSEMNVSTLELGDSALYLCASSLDPGQGFNEQFFGPGTRLTVL.

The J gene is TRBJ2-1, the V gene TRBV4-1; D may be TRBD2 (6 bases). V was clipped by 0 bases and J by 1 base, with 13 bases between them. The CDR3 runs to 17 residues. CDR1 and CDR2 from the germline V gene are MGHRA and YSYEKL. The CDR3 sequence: CASSQDRRRGSYNEQFF. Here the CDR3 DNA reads TGCGCCAGCAGCCAAGATAGGAGGAGGGGTTCCTACAATGAGCAGTTCTTC.

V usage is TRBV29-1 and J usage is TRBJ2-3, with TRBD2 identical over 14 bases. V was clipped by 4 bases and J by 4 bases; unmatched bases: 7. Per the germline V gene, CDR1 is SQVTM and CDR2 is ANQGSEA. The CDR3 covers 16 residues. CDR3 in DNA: TGCAGCGTTGTGGGGACTAGCGGGAGTGGGGCAGATACGCAGTATTTT. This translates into CSVVGTSGSGADTQYF.

The CDR3 sequence is CASSLDPAGVKNEQFF. In DNA form, the CDR3 reads TGTGCCAGCAGCTTAGATCCCGCGGGAGTTAAAAATGAGCAGTTCTTC. This chain connects TRBV11-2 to TRBJ2-1, with 7 bases matching TRBD2. The CDR3 length is 16 residues. Looked up from germline, CDR1 is SGHAT and CDR2 is FQNNGV. V lost 0 bases, J lost 7 bases, and 9 bases stayed unmatched.

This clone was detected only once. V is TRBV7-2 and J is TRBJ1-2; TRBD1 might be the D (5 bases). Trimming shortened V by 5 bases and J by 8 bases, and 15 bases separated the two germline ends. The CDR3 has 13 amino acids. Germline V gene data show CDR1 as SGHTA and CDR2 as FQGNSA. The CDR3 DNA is TGTGCCAGCAGCCCCGGGAGGGGCTACGGCTACACCTTC. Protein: CASSPGRGYGYTF.

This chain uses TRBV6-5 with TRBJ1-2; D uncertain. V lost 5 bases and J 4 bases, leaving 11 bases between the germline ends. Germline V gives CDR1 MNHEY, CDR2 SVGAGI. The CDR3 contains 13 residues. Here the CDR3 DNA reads TGTGCCAGCAGTCCCCGACACCTCTATGGCTACACCTTC. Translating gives CASSPRHLYGYTF.

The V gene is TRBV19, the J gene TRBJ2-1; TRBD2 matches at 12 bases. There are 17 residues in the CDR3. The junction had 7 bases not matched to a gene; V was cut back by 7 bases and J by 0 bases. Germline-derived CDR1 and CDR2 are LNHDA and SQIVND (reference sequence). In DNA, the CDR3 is TGTGCCAGTACGAGGACTAGCGGGGAGAGCTCCTACAATGAGCAGTTCTTC. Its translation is CASTRTSGESSYNEQFF.

CDR3 nucleotides: TGTGCCAGTAGTATCGGGGGGCCTGGAAACACCATATATTTT. Translating gives CASSIGGPGNTIYF. This sequence joins TRBV19 and TRBJ1-3, with D tentatively TRBD1 (6 bases). V was cut by 3 bases and J by 2 bases, with 8 bases left in between. Germline V CDR1 and CDR2: LNHDA, SQIVND (reference sequence). The CDR3 has 14 amino acids.

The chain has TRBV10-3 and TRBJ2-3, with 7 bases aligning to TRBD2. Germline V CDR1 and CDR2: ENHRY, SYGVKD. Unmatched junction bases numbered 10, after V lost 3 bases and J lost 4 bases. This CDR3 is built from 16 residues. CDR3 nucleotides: TGTGCCATCAGTGACCCGCATGCGGGGGAAGCAGATACGCAGTATTTT. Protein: CAISDPHAGEADTQYF.

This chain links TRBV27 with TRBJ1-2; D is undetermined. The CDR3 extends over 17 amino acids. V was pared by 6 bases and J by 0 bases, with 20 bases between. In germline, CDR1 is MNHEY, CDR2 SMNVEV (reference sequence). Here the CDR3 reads CASSPSWSTRTNYGYTF. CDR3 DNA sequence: TGTGCCAGCAGCCCCTCCTGGTCGACAAGAACTAACTATGGCTACACCTTC.

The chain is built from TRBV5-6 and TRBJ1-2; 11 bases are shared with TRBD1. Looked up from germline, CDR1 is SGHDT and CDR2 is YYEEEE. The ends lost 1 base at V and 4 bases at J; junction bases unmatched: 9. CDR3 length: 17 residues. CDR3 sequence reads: CASSLPGQGVFGYGYTF. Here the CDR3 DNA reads TGTGCCAGCAGCTTGCCGGGACAGGGGGTTTTTGGCTATGGCTACACCTTC.

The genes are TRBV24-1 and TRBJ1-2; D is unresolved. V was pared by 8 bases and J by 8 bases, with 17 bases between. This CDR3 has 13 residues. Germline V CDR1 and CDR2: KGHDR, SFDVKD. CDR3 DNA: TGTGCCACCATGGGTGCGGGGAATAGAGGCTACACCTTC. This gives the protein CATMGAGNRGYTF.

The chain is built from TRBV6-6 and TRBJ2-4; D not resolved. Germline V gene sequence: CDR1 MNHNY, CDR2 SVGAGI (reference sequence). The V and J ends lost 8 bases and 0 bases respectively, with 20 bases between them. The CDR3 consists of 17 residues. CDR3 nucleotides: TGTGCCAGCCGTCCCCTAAAAACCCCCCTAGCCAAAAACATTCAGTACTTC. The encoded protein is CASRPLKTPLAKNIQYF.

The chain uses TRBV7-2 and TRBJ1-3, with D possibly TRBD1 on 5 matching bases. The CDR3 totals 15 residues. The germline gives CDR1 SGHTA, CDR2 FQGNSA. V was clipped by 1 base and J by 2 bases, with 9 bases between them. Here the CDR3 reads CASSLDGGAGNTIYF. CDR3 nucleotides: TGTGCCAGCAGCTTAGATGGAGGGGCTGGAAACACCATATATTTT.

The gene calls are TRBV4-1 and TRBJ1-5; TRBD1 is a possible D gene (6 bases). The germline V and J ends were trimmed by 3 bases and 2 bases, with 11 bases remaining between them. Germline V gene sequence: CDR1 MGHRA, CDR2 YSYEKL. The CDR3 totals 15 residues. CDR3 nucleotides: TGCGCCAGCAGCCACCCCGGACAGCGCAATCAGCCCCAGCATTTT. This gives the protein CASSHPGQRNQPQHF.

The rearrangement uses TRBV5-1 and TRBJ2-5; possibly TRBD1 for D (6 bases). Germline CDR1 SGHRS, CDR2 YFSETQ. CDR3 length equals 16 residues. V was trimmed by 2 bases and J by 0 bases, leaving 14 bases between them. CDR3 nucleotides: TGCGCCAGCAGCTTTAGTGCTCACAGGGACCAAGAGACCCAGTACTTC. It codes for CASSFSAHRDQETQYF. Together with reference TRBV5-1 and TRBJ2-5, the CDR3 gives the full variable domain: KAGVTQTPRYLIKTRGQQVTLSCSPISGHRSVSWYQQTPGQGLQFLFEYFSETQRNKGNFPGRFSGRQFSNSRSEMNVSTLELGDSALYLCASSFSAHRDQETQYFGPGTRLLVL.

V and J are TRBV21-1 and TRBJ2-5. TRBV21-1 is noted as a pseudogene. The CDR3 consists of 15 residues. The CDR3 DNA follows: TGTGCCAGCGGGCGGCAGAAAGGGCGACGAGAGACCCAGTACTTC. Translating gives CASGRQKGRRETQYF.

CDR3 coding DNA: TGTGCCAGCATCCGAACAGGGCGGAATTCACCCCTCCACTTT. It translates to CASIRTGRNSPLHF. V and J are TRBV2 and TRBJ1-6; maybe TRBD1 (6 bases). The germline CDR1 and CDR2 sequences are SNHLY and FYNNEI. The ends were cut back, 7 bases at V and 7 bases at J, with 14 bases in the middle. The CDR3 consists of 14 residues.

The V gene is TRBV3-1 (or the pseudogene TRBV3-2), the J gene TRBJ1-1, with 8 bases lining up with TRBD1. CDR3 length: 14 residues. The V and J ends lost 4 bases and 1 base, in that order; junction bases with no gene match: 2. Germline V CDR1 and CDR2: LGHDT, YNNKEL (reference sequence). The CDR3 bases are TGTGCCAGCAGCCTAGACAGGGGGAACACTGAAGCTTTCTTT. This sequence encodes CASSLDRGNTEAFF.

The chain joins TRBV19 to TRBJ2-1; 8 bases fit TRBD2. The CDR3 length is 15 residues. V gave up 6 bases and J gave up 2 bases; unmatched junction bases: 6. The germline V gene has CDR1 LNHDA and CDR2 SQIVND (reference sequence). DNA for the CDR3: TGTGCCAGTAGGAAGGCTAGCGGGCCCTACAATGAGCAGTTCTTC. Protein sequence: CASRKASGPYNEQFF.